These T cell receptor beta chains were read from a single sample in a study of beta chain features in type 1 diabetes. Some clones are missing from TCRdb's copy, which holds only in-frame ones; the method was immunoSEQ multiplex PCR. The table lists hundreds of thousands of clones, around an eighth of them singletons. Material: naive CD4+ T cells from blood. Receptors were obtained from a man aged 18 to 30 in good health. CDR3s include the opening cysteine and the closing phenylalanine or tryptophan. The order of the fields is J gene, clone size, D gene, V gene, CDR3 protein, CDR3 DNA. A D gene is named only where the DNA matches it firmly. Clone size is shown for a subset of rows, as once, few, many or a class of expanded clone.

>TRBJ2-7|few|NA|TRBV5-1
CASNLPGQGYEQYF
TGCGCCAGCAACCTACCCGGGCAGGGTTACGAGCAGTACTTC
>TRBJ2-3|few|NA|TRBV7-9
CASSFQGRDTQYF
TGTGCCAGCAGCTTTCAGGGGCGAGATACGCAGTATTTT
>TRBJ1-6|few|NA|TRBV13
CASSLQGLRNSPLHF
TGTGCCAGCAGCTTACAGGGACTGAGAAATTCACCCCTCCACTTT
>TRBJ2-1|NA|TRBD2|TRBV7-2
CASSLDPSGTKQFF
TGTGCCAGCAGCTTAGACCCTAGCGGGACTAAGCAGTTCTTC
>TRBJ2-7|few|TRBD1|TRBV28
CASRPGGDLNEQYF
TGTGCCAGCAGACCAGGGGGCGATTTGAACGAGCAGTACTTC
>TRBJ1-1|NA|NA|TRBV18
CASSLRDNEGAFF
TGTGCCAGCTCACTGCGGGATAACGAGGGAGCTTTCTTT
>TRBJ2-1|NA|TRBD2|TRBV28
CASSLGLAGAQFF
TGTGCCAGCAGTCTGGGACTAGCGGGGGCACAGTTCTTC
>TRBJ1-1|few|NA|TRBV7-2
CASSHLGGRRRGTEAFF
TGTGCCAGCAGCCACCTCGGGGGACGGCGTCGGGGCACTGAAGCTTTCTTT
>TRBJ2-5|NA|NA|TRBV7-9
CASTPTTETQYF
TGTGCCAGCACGCCGACTACAGAGACCCAGTACTTC
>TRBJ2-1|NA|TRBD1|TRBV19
CASSSPSPRTGGVDEQFF
TGTGCCAGTAGTAGTCCTTCACCCCGGACAGGGGGGGTCGATGAGCAGTTCTTC
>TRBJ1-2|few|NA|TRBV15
CATSRDPQGIYGYTF
TGTGCCACCAGCAGAGATCCCCAGGGGATCTATGGCTACACCTTC
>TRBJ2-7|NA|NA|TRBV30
CAWGPGSYEQYF
TGTGCCTGGGGGCCAGGGTCCTACGAGCAGTACTTC
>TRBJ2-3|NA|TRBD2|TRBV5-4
CASSFSRTSGISGTDTQYF
TGTGCCAGCAGCTTTTCTAGGACTAGCGGGATTTCTGGCACAGATACGCAGTATTTT